This T cell receptor beta chain came from a study of blood T cell repertoires in COVID-19. Across the whole study: From the United States, Italy and Spain came samples of acute and convalescent COVID-19. PBMCs, B-cell-depleted T cells, or T cells were the source of the cDNA or gDNA that made up the material.

The CDR3 sequence is 18 residues long. The J segment lost 4 bases and the V segment lost 0 bases, leaving 9 bases of the junction unmatched. Per the germline V gene, CDR1 is SGHRS and CDR2 is YFSETQ. Authors' processing steps: Amplified reference gene primers provided the basis for estimating nucleated cell counts. Measured with immunoSEQ multiplex PCR; TCRdb has only the in-frame clones, and not every one. V, J and clone size are taken as reported in that table, and D and trimming were inferred from the DNA itself. This table holds 300,000 to 450,000 clones, approximately 81% found once. The receptor's source is a woman aged 18 to 35 with acute or convalescent COVID-19. The chain employs TRBV5-1 and TRBJ2-6; 8 bases map to TRBD1. The specimen sequenced was peripheral blood. The CDR3 region is CASSLGRGRGSGANVLTF. Here the CDR3 DNA reads TGCGCCAGCAGCTTGGGCAGGGGGCGAGGATCCGGGGCCAACGTCCTGACTTTC.